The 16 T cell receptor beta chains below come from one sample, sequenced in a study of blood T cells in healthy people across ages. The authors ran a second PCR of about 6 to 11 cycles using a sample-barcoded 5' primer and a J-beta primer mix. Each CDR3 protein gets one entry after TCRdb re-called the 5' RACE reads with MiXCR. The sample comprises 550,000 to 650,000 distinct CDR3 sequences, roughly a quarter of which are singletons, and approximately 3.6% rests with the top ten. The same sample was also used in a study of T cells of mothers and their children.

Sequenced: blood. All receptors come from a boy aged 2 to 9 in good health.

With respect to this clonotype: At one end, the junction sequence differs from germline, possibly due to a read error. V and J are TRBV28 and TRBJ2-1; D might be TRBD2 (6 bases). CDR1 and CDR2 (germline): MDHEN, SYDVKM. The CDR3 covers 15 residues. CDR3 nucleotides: TGTGCCAGCAGTAATCCGGGGGTCCTCTACAATGAGCAGCTCTTC. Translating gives CASSNPGVLYNEQLF.

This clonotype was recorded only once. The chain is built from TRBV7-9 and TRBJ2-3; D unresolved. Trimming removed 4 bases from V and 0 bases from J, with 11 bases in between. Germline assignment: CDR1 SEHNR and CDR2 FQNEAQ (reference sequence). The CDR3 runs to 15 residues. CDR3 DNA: TGTGCCAGCAGCTCGATGCTCTCTAGCACAGATACGCAGTATTTT. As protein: CASSSMLSSTDTQYF.

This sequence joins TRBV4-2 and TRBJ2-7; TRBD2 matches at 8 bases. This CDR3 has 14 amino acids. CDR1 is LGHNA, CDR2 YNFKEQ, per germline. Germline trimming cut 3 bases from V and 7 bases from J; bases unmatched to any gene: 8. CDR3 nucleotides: TGTGCCAGCAGCCACGGGGGGGACTACTATGAGCAGTACTTC. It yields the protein CASSHGGDYYEQYF.

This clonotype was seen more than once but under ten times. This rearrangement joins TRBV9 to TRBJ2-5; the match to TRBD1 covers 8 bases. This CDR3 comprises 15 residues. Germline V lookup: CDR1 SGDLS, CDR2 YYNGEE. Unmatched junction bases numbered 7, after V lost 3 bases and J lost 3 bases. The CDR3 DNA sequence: TGTGCCAGCAGCGCCCTACTGGACAGGGAAGAGACCCAGTACTTC. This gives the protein CASSALLDREETQYF.

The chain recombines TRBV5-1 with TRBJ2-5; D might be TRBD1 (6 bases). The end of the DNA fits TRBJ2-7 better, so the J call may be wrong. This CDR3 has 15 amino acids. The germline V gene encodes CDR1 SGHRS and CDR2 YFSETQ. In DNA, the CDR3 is TGCGCCAGCAGCTTGGACTCGACAGGCCCCTACGAGCAGTACTTC. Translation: CASSLDSTGPYEQYF.

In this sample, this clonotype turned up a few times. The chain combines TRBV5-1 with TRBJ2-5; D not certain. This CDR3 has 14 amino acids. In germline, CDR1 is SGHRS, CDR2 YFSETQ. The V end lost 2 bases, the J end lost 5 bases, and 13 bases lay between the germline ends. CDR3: CASSFADLRETQYF. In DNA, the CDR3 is TGCGCCAGCAGCTTTGCTGACCTCCGGGAGACCCAGTACTTC.

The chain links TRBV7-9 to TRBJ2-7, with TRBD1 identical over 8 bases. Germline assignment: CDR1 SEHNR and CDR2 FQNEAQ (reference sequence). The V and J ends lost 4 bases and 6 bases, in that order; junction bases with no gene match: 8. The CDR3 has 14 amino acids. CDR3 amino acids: CASSWDRRSPEQYF. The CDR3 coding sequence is TGTGCCAGCAGCTGGGACAGGAGGTCGCCCGAGCAGTACTTC.

The CDR3 here is CASRNVMVNTEAFF. For the CDR3, the DNA is TGCGCCAGCAGAAACGTTATGGTGAACACTGAAGCTTTCTTT. This chain connects TRBV5-1 to TRBJ1-1; no definite D call. Germline V gene data show CDR1 as SGHRS and CDR2 as YFSETQ. The CDR3 has 14 amino acids. The V gene lost 5 bases and the J gene lost 0 bases, with 11 bases spanning the gap.

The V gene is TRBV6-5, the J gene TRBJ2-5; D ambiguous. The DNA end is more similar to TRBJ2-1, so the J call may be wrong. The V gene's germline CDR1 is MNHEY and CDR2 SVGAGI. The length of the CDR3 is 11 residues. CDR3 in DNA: TGTGCCAGCCGGCAGTACAATGAGCAGTTCTTC. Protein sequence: CASRQYNEQFF.

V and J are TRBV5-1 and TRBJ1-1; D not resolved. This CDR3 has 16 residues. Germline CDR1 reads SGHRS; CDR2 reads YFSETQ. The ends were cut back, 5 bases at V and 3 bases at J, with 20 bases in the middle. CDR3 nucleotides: TGCGCCAGCAGGTCCTCTGGTAGGACGGTATACACTGAAGCTTTCTTT. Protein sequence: CASRSSGRTVYTEAFF.

The CDR3: CASSRGTVNTEAFF. The CDR3 DNA sequence: TGTGCCAGCAGCCGAGGGACGGTGAACACTGAAGCTTTCTTT. The chain combines TRBV6-5 with TRBJ1-1; possible D gene TRBD1, 5 bases. Germline CDR1 MNHEY, CDR2 SVGAGI. V gave up 6 bases and J gave up 0 bases, with 11 bases separating them. The CDR3 is 14 residues long.

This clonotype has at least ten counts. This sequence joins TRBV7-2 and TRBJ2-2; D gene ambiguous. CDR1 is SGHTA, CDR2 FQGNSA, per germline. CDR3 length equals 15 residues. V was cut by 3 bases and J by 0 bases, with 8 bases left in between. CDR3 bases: TGTGCCAGCAGCTTCCAGAATACGAACACCGGGGAGCTGTTTTTT. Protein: CASSFQNTNTGELFF. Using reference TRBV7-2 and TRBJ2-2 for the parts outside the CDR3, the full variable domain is GAGVSQSPSNKVTEKGKDVELRCDPISGHTALYWYRQSLGQGLEFLIYFQGNSAPDKSGLPSDRFSAERTGGSVSTLTIQRTQQEDSAVYLCASSFQNTNTGELFFGEGSRLTVL.

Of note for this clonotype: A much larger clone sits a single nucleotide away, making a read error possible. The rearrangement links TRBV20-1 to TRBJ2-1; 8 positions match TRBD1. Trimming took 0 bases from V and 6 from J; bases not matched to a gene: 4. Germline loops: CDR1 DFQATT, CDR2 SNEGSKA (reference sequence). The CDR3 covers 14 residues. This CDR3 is CSARETGDINEQFF. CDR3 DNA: TGCAGTGCTAGAGAGACAGGGGATATCAATGAGCAGTTCTTC.

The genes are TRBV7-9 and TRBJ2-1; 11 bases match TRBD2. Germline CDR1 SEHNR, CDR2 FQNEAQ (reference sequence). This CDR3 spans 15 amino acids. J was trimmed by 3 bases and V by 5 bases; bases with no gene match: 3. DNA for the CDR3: TGTGCCAGCAGCACTAGCGGGGGCCTCTACAATGAGCAGTTCTTC. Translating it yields CASSTSGGLYNEQFF.

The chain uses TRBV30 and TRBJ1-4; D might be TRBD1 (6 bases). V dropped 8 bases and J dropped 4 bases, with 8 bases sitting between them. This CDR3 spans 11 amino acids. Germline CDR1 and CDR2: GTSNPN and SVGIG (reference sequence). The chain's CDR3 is CAADSNEKLFF. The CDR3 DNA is TGTGCCGCGGACAGTAATGAAAAACTGTTTTTT.

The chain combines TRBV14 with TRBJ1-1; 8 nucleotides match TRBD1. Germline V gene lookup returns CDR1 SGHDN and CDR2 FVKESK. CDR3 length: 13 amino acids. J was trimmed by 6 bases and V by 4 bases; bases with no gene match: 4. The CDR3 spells CASSRTGGAEAFF. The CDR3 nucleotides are TGTGCCAGCAGCCGAACAGGGGGTGCTGAAGCTTTCTTT. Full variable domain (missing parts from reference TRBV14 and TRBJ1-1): EAGVTQFPSHSVIEKGQTVTLRCDPISGHDNLYWYRRVMGKEIKFLLHFVKESKQDESGMPNNRFLAERTGGTYSTLKVQPAELEDSGVYFCASSRTGGAEAFFGQGTRLTVV.